This T cell receptor (beta chain) was sequenced in a study of T-cell memory formation after mild COVID-19. CDR1 and CDR2 (germline): SGHKS, YYEKEE (reference sequence). V was clipped by 4 bases and J by 5 bases, with 13 bases between them. This CDR3 is 13 amino acids long. TCRdb fed the 5' RACE reads into MiXCR, producing one record per CDR3 protein. The table lists 560,000 or so distinct CDR3 sequences, roughly 17% of them singletons. Whole-study results and caveats: Clones contracting day 15 to 85 were balanced CD4/CD8; later expanders leaned CD4+.

Points on this clonotype: The target antigen is unknown.

The chain recombines TRBV5-5 with TRBJ2-7; D remains unclear. Sequencing used PBMCs or a T cell subset sorted from them (not recorded which). The receptor comes from an adult woman who had mild COVID-19 (a few samples of this study predate the infection). Cell type and time point are not known. CDR3 residues: CASSLQTRDEQYF. CDR3 sequence (DNA): TGTGCCAGCAGCCTACAGACACGGGACGAGCAGTACTTC.